The 30 T cell receptor beta chains listed next were all sequenced from one sample in a study of human T cells and chemical hapten exposure (dated by TCRdb to 2020 to 2023). The library was built by means of RACE. The instrument given in TCRdb is NextSeq 500. The public reads were quality trimmed at Q25 with fastp and then assembled into clones with MiXCR by TCRdb, keeping productive beta chains. Rows matching on CDR3 protein sequence are summarized as one entry with the most common DNA and genes. For this sample there are 90,000 to 110,000 distinct CDR3 sequences; 9% to 9.5% appear just once. The ten largest clones add up to around 3% of the sample. The intended sense of this specimen's time point label: patch test 2, 6 weeks after DPC sensitization. In light of the paper, this sample's treatment or condition label describes: therapeutic diphenylcyclopropenone sensitization with weekly scalp DPC.

The sample was whole blood, taken in connection with sensitization to the hapten diphenylcyclopropenone (DPC). The receptors shown here come from a woman aged 40 to 50 with alopecia areata. Some clones in this sample may be carry-over from other donors' samples.

This clonotype was counted ten times or more. This chain joins TRBV9 and TRBJ2-4, with D possibly being TRBD1 (5 bases). Trimming took off 2 bases at V and 1 base at J, with 10 bases between the two ends. Germline CDR1 reads SGDLS; CDR2 reads YYNGEE. The length of the CDR3 is 15 residues. The CDR3 DNA is TGTGCCAGCAGCGTGGGCAGGGATGCCAAAAACATTCAGTACTTC. It encodes CASSVGRDAKNIQYF.

The chain couples TRBV28 to TRBJ2-5; the match to TRBD2 covers 7 bases. The germline CDR1 and CDR2 sequences are MDHEN and SYDVKM. V lost 7 bases to trimming and J lost 4 bases; unmatched junction nucleotides: 6. The CDR3 sequence is 13 residues long. CDR3 sequence (DNA): TGTGCCAGCACGATGCCGGGAGGAGAGACCCAGTACTTC. This encodes CASTMPGGETQYF.

The rearrangement joins TRBV11-2 to TRBJ2-2; 7 nucleotides align to TRBD1. J was trimmed by 0 bases and V by 1 base; bases with no gene match: 5. The CDR3 consists of 17 residues. The germline V gene has CDR1 SGHAT and CDR2 FQNNGV. The CDR3 loop is CASSLGPGQSNTGELFF. The CDR3 nucleotides are TGTGCCAGCAGCTTAGGCCCGGGACAGTCGAACACCGGGGAGCTGTTTTTT. Supplemented by reference TRBV11-2 and TRBJ2-2, the full variable domain reads EAGVAQSPRYKIIEKRQSVAFWCNPISGHATLYWYQQILGQGPKLLIQFQNNGVVDDSQLPKDRFSAERLKGVDSTLKIQPAKLEDSAVYLCASSLGPGQSNTGELFFGEGSRLTVL.

This clonotype was seen only a few times. The gene calls are TRBV5-1 and TRBJ1-3; D unresolved. V was trimmed by 1 base and J by 0 bases, leaving 17 bases between them. CDR1 and CDR2 (germline): SGHRS, YFSETQ. The length of the CDR3 is 18 residues. CDR3 coding DNA: TGCGCCAGCAGCTTGTATGTCAGCCATGAGAGCTCTGGAAACACCATATATTTT. This encodes CASSLYVSHESSGNTIYF.

This chain uses TRBV29-1 with TRBJ2-4; D unclear. Per the germline V gene, CDR1 is SQVTM and CDR2 is ANQGSEA. The V and J ends lost 6 bases and 7 bases respectively, with 19 bases between them. CDR3 length: 14 amino acids. The CDR3 nucleotides are TGCAGCGTGATTACGGACGGGCTGAATAACATTCAGTACTTC. Translation: CSVITDGLNNIQYF.

This clonotype was picked up a small number of times. The rearrangement joins TRBV5-1 to TRBJ2-7; a weak D match, TRBD1 (6 bases). Germline V gene data show CDR1 as SGHRS and CDR2 as YFSETQ. The CDR3 extends over 15 amino acids. Trimming stripped 1 base from V and 3 bases from J, with 14 bases between. CDR3 sequence: CASSLTQGRFYEQYF. DNA for the CDR3: TGCGCCAGCAGCTTGACACAGGGCCGTTTCTACGAGCAGTACTTC.

This clonotype was counted only a few times. This sequence joins TRBV2 and TRBJ1-6; D perhaps matches TRBD1 (6 bases). Germline CDR1 and CDR2: SNHLY and FYNNEI. Trimming pared 7 bases from V and 3 bases from J, leaving 16 bases between. CDR3 length equals 16 residues. The CDR3 DNA reads TGTGCCAGCACCCGGGACACGGCCCTCTATAATTCACCCCTCCACTTT. It specifies CASTRDTALYNSPLHF.

This clonotype was recorded many times. The chain has TRBV7-2 and TRBJ2-7; tentative D call: TRBD1 (5 bases). There are 15 residues in the CDR3. Trimming pared 6 bases from V and 3 bases from J, leaving 18 bases between. CDR1 is SGHTA, CDR2 FQGNSA, per germline. CDR3 in DNA: TGTGCCAGCAGTATTCTTACTGGGGCTTACTACGAGCAGTACTTC. It yields the protein CASSILTGAYYEQYF.

The chain combines TRBV4-2 with TRBJ1-4, with no clear D. Deletions cut 2 bases from V and 0 bases from J, with 13 bases between. CDR3 length: 17 residues. Germline CDR1 reads LGHNA; CDR2 reads YNFKEQ. CDR3 nucleotides: TGTGCCAGCAGCCAATCCGGACTGAGAGCAACTAATGAAAAACTGTTTTTT. This translates into CASSQSGLRATNEKLFF.

The sample holds many counts of this clonotype. The chain recombines TRBV20-1 with TRBJ2-3, with a possible D match to TRBD2 (6 bases). Trimming shortened V by 7 bases and J by 0 bases, and 17 bases separated the two germline ends. CDR3 length: 15 residues. Looked up from germline, CDR1 is DFQATT and CDR2 is SNEGSKA (reference sequence). The CDR3 region is CSGSRLRGSTDTQYF. The CDR3 region has the DNA TGCAGTGGAAGTCGACTGCGGGGAAGCACAGATACGCAGTATTTT.

This clonotype was seen repeatedly, ten times or more. The V gene is TRBV7-3, the J gene TRBJ2-2; D gene uncertain. V shed 7 bases and J shed 2 bases, with 8 bases lying between them. The germline V gene has CDR1 SGHTA and CDR2 FQGTGA. The CDR3 is 13 residues long. The CDR3 nucleotides read TGTGCCAGCAAACCGGGTAACACCGGGGAGCTGTTTTTT. Translating it yields CASKPGNTGELFF.

The chain has TRBV28 and TRBJ2-1, with D possibly called TRBD1 or TRBD2 (5 bases each). Trimming removed 4 bases at V and 1 base at J, with 11 bases between. The CDR3 contains 15 residues. Germline V gene data show CDR1 as MDHEN and CDR2 as SYDVKM. The CDR3 sequence: CASSSGAESYNEQFF. The CDR3 nucleotides read TGTGCCAGCAGTTCCGGGGCGGAATCCTACAATGAGCAGTTCTTC.

This clonotype came up many times. This chain uses TRBV29-1 with TRBJ2-7, with D possibly being TRBD1 or TRBD2 (6 bases each). V was pared by 7 bases and J by 2 bases, with 21 bases between. The CDR3 runs to 15 residues. CDR1 and CDR2 from the germline V gene are SQVTM and ANQGSEA. In DNA form, the CDR3 reads TGCAGCGCGGGGGCCGGGACAACTTTTCCCTACGAGCAGTACTTC. The encoded protein is CSAGAGTTFPYEQYF.

In this sample, this clonotype turned up a few times. The chain joins TRBV20-1 to TRBJ2-3, with D tentatively TRBD2 (6 bases). V was cut by 4 bases and J by 5 bases, with 13 bases left in between. This CDR3 spans 13 amino acids. CDR1 is DFQATT and CDR2 is SNEGSKA in the germline V gene (reference sequence). Written as DNA, the CDR3 is TGCAGTGCTAAGAGCGGGTGGCGAGATACGCAGTATTTT. This encodes CSAKSGWRDTQYF.

The chain combines TRBV7-9 with TRBJ2-1, with 7 bases fitting TRBD2. CDR1 is SEHNR and CDR2 is FQNEAQ in the germline V gene (reference sequence). The ends lost 5 bases at V and 3 bases at J; junction bases unmatched: 10. The CDR3 spans 16 residues. The CDR3 region has the DNA TGTGCCAGCAGCCAGGTCCGGGCTAGCGGCTACAATGAGCAGTTCTTC. Protein: CASSQVRASGYNEQFF.

A few counts support this clonotype. J is TRBJ1-2 and V is TRBV7-9, with D possibly being TRBD1 (5 bases). The CDR3 loop spans 13 amino acids. The germline V and J ends were trimmed by 11 bases and 5 bases, with 18 bases remaining between them. Per the germline V gene, CDR1 is SEHNR and CDR2 is FQNEAQ (reference sequence). The DNA of the CDR3 is TGTGCCGGACGGGACTCGTCCCCTTATGGCTACACCTTC. Its protein is CAGRDSSPYGYTF.

Only a few counts were recorded for this clonotype. The chain is built from TRBV3-2 and TRBJ2-1; TRBD1 was called by the table and not checked on the DNA. TRBV3-2 is shown as a pseudogene. The CDR3 sequence is 12 residues long. The CDR3: CASSQVPYEQFF. As DNA, the CDR3 is TGTGCCAGCAGCCAAGTCCCGTATGAGCAGTTCTTC.

This chain connects TRBV6-5 to TRBJ2-1; 10 nucleotides line up with TRBD2. Germline V CDR1 and CDR2: MNHEY, SVGAGI. V dropped 2 bases and J dropped 9; count of bases not matched to a gene: 10. The CDR3 spans 16 residues. The DNA for the CDR3 is TGTGCCAGCAGTTACGAAGCGGGGGGGCCTTCTCTTGAGCAGTTCTTC. Protein: CASSYEAGGPSLEQFF.

With respect to this clonotype: This sequence may be a read error, since a much larger clone differs from it by one base. Since the CDR3 does not end with the conserved phenylalanine or tryptophan, this likely comes from a read error. The chain combines TRBV29-1 with TRBJ2-1; D is unresolved. The CDR3 totals 15 residues. The germline CDR1 and CDR2 sequences are SQVTM and ANQGSEA. Trimming pared 4 bases from V and 0 bases from J, leaving 13 bases between. Written as DNA, the CDR3 is TGCAGCGTTGTGCGGATTCCGAGCTCCTACAATGAGCAGTTCTGC. Its translation is CSVVRIPSSYNEQFC.

This clonotype has ten or more counts. The chain carries TRBV20-1 and TRBJ2-4, with no clear D. This CDR3 comprises 14 residues. V dropped 5 bases and J dropped 0 bases, with 11 bases sitting between them. CDR1 and CDR2 (germline): DFQATT, SNEGSKA (reference sequence). The CDR3: CSASDLGAKNIQYF. CDR3 in DNA: TGCAGTGCTTCCGACCTAGGAGCCAAAAACATTCAGTACTTC.

In its sample, this clonotype was seen many times. The genes are TRBV7-6 and TRBJ2-7; possibly TRBD1 for D (5 bases). The V gene's germline CDR1 is SGHVS and CDR2 FNYEAQ. The CDR3 spans 14 residues. V gave up 1 base and J gave up 1 base, with 8 bases separating them. This CDR3 reads CASSLEDSSYEQYF. For the CDR3, the DNA is TGTGCCAGCAGCTTAGAAGACAGTTCCTACGAGCAGTACTTC. Supplemented by reference TRBV7-6 and TRBJ2-7, the full variable domain reads GAGVSQSPRYKVTKRGQDVALRCDPISGHVSLYWYRQALGQGPEFLTYFNYEAQQDKSGLPNDRFSAERPEGSISTLTIQRTEQRDSAMYRCASSLEDSSYEQYFGPGTRLTVT.

This clonotype was seen many times. This sequence joins TRBV7-2 and TRBJ1-1; D ambiguous. The CDR3 sequence is 13 residues long. From germline, CDR1 is SGHTA and CDR2 FQGNSA. Trimming took off 4 bases at V and 1 base at J, with 7 bases between the two ends. The CDR3 reads CASSSQANTEAFF. CDR3 coding DNA: TGTGCCAGCAGCTCCCAGGCGAACACTGAAGCTTTCTTT. The full variable domain, completed using reference TRBV7-2 and TRBJ1-1, is GAGVSQSPSNKVTEKGKDVELRCDPISGHTALYWYRQSLGQGLEFLIYFQGNSAPDKSGLPSDRFSAERTGGSVSTLTIQRTQQEDSAVYLCASSSQANTEAFFGQGTRLTVV.

The genes are TRBV7-9 and TRBJ1-1; 8 bases fit TRBD1. Germline V gene sequence: CDR1 SEHNR, CDR2 FQNEAQ (reference sequence). This CDR3 is built from 13 residues. Trimming took 5 bases from V and 10 from J; bases not matched to a gene: 9. CDR3 protein: CASSREQGDIAFF. The CDR3 DNA reads TGTGCCAGCAGCCGGGAACAGGGGGACATAGCTTTCTTT.

With regard to this clonotype: It may be a read error: a sequence one base away is much more abundant. No conserved phenylalanine or tryptophan ends this CDR3, so it is likely a read error. This chain uses TRBV20-1 with TRBJ2-2; D tentatively reads TRBD1 or TRBD2 (5 bases each). The CDR3 runs to 15 residues. Trimming left V 4 bases short and J 3 bases short, with 15 bases between. Germline V gene sequence: CDR1 DFQATT, CDR2 SNEGSKA (reference sequence). CDR3 protein: CSATPGTPYTGELFS. Here the CDR3 DNA reads TGCAGTGCTACACCAGGGACGCCCTACACCGGGGAGCTGTTTTCT.

This clonotype has only a few counts. The chain uses TRBV18 and TRBJ2-4; no reliable D call. Germline-derived CDR1 and CDR2 are KGHSH and LQKENI. V gave up 3 bases and J gave up 3 bases, with 9 bases separating them. There are 14 residues in the CDR3. For the CDR3, the DNA is TGTGCCAGCTCACCTCCCAGTCTCAAAAACATTCAGTACTTC. Translated: CASSPPSLKNIQYF.

This clonotype came up a few times. This sequence joins TRBV6-9 and TRBJ2-1, with a possible D match to TRBD1 (5 bases). Germline V CDR1 and CDR2: MNHGY, SVAAGI. There are 15 residues in the CDR3. Trimming took off 5 bases at V and 3 bases at J, with 14 bases between the two ends. The CDR3 is CASSQPYRHYNEQFF. CDR3 in DNA: TGTGCCAGCAGTCAACCTTACAGGCACTACAATGAGCAGTTCTTC.

This clonotype was detected ten times or more. This rearrangement joins TRBV19 to TRBJ2-2; 9 bases map to TRBD1. This CDR3 comprises 14 residues. Unmatched junction bases numbered 2, after V lost 2 bases and J lost 7 bases. CDR1 is LNHDA, CDR2 SQIVND, per germline (reference sequence). The chain's CDR3 is CASSITGGGGELFF. For the CDR3, the DNA is TGTGCCAGTAGTATAACAGGGGGCGGCGGGGAGCTGTTTTTT.

Only a few counts were recorded for this clonotype. J is TRBJ2-2 and V is TRBV7-2; TRBD1 aligns across 7 bases. The V gene's germline CDR1 is SGHTA and CDR2 FQGNSA. This CDR3 is built from 16 residues. Trimming cost V 6 bases and J 4 bases; bases outside gene matches: 11. CDR3 in DNA: TGTGCCAGCAGGACCTCCGGGACAGCTTTCACCGGGGAGCTGTTTTTT. Its translation: CASRTSGTAFTGELFF.

This clonotype was picked up a small number of times. V and J are TRBV6-2 or TRBV6-3 and TRBJ2-1; 10 bases align to TRBD2. V trimming: 0 bases; J trimming: 0 bases; junction bases outside the gene matches: 8. The CDR3 length is 19 residues. CDR1 and CDR2 (germline): MNHEY, SVGEGT. The CDR3 loop reads CASSYSASGGLPSYNEQFF. The CDR3 nucleotides are TGTGCCAGCAGTTACTCGGCTAGCGGGGGCCTTCCCTCCTACAATGAGCAGTTCTTC.

The chain carries TRBV15 and TRBJ1-1; D not certain. V shed 1 base and J shed 5 bases, with 14 bases lying between them. Germline V gene data show CDR1 as LNHNV and CDR2 as YYDKDF (reference sequence). The CDR3 loop spans 15 amino acids. CDR3 DNA sequence: TGTGCCACCAGCAGAGCCCGGGTCGGAAATACTGAAGCTTTCTTT. It yields the protein CATSRARVGNTEAFF.